This TCR beta chain was recovered during a study of cytomegalovirus exposure and HLA in healthy donors. Germline V gene lookup returns CDR1 SNHLY and CDR2 FYNNEI. The CDR3 is made up of 14 amino acids. V shed 8 bases, J shed 4 bases, and the junction held 7 bases outside the gene matches. This clone was seen more than once but under ten times. Primers: 60 Vbeta forward and 13 Jbeta reverse. Only in-frame clones appear in the TCRdb table, and some are missing; sequencing was by immunoSEQ multiplex PCR. The table lists roughly 140,000 clones, 65% to 85% of them singletons. The gene calls are TRBV2 and TRBJ2-2; 7 bases align to TRBD1. This sequence originates from a woman in her 40s in good health and CMV-seropositive. Sequencing used PBMCs. Here the CDR3 DNA reads TGTGCCAGCTACGAACAGGGGATCACCGGGGAGCTGTTTTTT. This codes for CASYEQGITGELFF.